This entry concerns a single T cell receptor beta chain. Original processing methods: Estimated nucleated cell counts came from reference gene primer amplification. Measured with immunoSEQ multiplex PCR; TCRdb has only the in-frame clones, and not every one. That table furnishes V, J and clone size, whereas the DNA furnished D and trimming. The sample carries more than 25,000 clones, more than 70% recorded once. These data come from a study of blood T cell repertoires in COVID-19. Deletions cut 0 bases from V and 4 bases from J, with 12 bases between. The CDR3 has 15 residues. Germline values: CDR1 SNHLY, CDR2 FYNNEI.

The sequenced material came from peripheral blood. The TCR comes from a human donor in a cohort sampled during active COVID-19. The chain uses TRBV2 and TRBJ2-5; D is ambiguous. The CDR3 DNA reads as TGTGCCAGCAGTGAAGCGCTTAGAGATCCAGAGACCCAGTACTTC. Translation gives CASSEALRDPETQYF.